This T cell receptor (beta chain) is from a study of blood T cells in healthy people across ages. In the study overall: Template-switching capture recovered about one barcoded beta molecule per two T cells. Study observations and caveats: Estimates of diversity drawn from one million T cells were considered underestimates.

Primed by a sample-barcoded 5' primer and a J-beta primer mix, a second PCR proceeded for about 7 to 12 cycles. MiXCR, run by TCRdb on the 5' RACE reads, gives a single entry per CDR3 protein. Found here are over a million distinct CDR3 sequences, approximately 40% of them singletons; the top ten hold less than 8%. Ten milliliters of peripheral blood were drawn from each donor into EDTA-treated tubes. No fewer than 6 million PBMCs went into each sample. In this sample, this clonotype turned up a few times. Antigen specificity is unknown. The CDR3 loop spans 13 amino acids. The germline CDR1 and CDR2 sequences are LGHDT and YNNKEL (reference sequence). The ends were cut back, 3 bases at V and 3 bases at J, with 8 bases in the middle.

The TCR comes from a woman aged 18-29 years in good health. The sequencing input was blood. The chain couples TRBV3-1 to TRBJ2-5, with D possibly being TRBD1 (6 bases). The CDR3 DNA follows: TGTGCCAGCAGCCAGGGACACAAAGAGACCCAGTACTTC. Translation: CASSQGHKETQYF.